Sequencing of this T cell receptor beta chain was carried out in a study of post-analysis software for immune sequencing data. Whole-study context: Disease trajectories encompassed relapsing-remitting, secondary progressive and progressive-relapsing multiple sclerosis.

Study results and limitations: The F measure placed samples prepared in the same batch into strongly shared clusters. TRBV segments more frequent in patients than in controls numbered several and included TRBV5-6, TRBV5-1 and TRBV20-1. Relative to controls, patients with multiple sclerosis showed significantly lower normalized Chao1 diversity.

On this clonotype: Its matching antigen is unknown.

The CDR3 extends over 16 amino acids. Germline V gene lookup returns CDR1 LGHNA and CDR2 YNFKEQ. V shed 0 bases and J 1 base; nucleotides not matched to a gene: 4. The authors incorporated unique molecular identifiers into the TCR beta cDNA libraries. The yield from roughly 1 to 10 million T cells was roughly 500,000 cDNA molecules in total. One entry per CDR3 protein, called by TCRdb with MiXCR from the PCR reads. The sample lists roughly 800,000 distinct CDR3 sequences, roughly 58% occurring once. This sequence originates from a girl aged 10 to 17 with multiple sclerosis. The sequenced sample was blood. V gene TRBV4-2 combines with J gene TRBJ2-3; 7 bases map to TRBD2. The CDR3 is CASSQDLTSGTDTQYF. The CDR3 DNA reads as TGTGCCAGCAGCCAAGATCTCACTAGCGGCACAGATACGCAGTATTTT.